This TCR beta chain was captured in a study of T-cell reconstitution after alpha-beta-depleted transplantation in children. The table lists this clonotype with a few counts. Its antigen is undetermined. Study results and caveats: Newly made T cells mostly supplied T-cell counts and diversity one year after transplant. Some patients showed high day-60 TCRbeta diversity, which derived from surviving recipient T cells and thymic progenitors.

CDR3 size: 14 residues. The germline V gene encodes CDR1 SQVTM and CDR2 ANQGSEA. The V gene lost 1 base and the J gene lost 4 bases, with 13 bases spanning the gap. Molecular barcoding with unique molecular identifiers was used for the TCRbeta library. MiXCR, applied by TCRdb to the PCR reads, yields one record per CDR3 protein. The sample shows some 200,000 distinct CDR3 sequences, roughly 11% of them seen only once. This chain connects TRBV29-1 to TRBJ1-1; D is perhaps TRBD1 (5 bases). This sequence was found in a child in the first two years of life with acute myeloid leukemia, due to receive a stem cell transplant. This specimen consisted of PBMCs, obtained before TCRalphabeta/CD19-depleted stem cell transplant. In DNA form, the CDR3 reads TGCAGCGTTGAAGTGGGCCCGGGGGGCACTGAAGCTTTCTTT. Its translation is CSVEVGPGGTEAFF.